The T cell receptor beta chain under discussion was sequenced for a study of cytomegalovirus exposure and HLA in healthy donors. Researchers ran the PCR with 60 Vbeta and 13 Jbeta primers. Repertoires were generated with immunoSEQ multiplex PCR, while TCRdb's copy carries only in-frame clones and drops some. This sample yields roughly 180,000 clones, of which roughly 88% are seen a single time; approximately 1.2% belongs to the top ten. Germline lookup yields CDR1 MNHNS and CDR2 SASEGT. This CDR3 has 15 amino acids. V was clipped by 2 bases and J by 1 base, with 11 bases between them. The origin of this receptor is a girl aged 2 to 10 in good health and CMV-seropositive. This chain links TRBV6-1 with TRBJ1-1; TRBD1 might be the D (6 bases). Sequenced: PBMCs. CDR3 region: CASSERGARNTEAFF. In nucleotides, the CDR3 is TGTGCCAGCAGTGAACGGGGGGCAAGGAACACTGAAGCTTTCTTT.